These 15 T cell receptor beta chains were sequenced from one sample in a study of T cell repertoires in cytomegalovirus infection. One entry per CDR3 protein, called by TCRdb with MiXCR from the reads. This sample carries roughly 990,000 distinct CDR3 sequences, about a third of them seen once, and the ten largest clones take 13%. Antigen specificity for these receptors is unknown. Sequencing was performed on cultured CD8+ T cells from PBMCs, taken from culture after CMV antigen stimulation. The receptor source for this set is a human donor in good health (CMV status not recorded). Some clones in this sample may be carry-over from other donors' samples.

The chain joins TRBV7-1 to TRBJ1-1; no firm D call. TRBV7-1 is placed among ORFs of uncertain function. The germline V and J ends were trimmed by 6 bases and 1 base, with 15 bases remaining between them. This CDR3 comprises 15 residues. In DNA form, the CDR3 reads TGTGCCAGCAGTCCACGCGGGTCCCAGAACACTGAAGCTTTCTTT. It is translated as CASSPRGSQNTEAFF.

This sequence joins TRBV9 and TRBJ2-3; D is perhaps TRBD2 (5 bases). From germline, CDR1 is SGDLS and CDR2 YYNGEE. Trimming cost V 4 bases and J 2 bases, with 17 bases left between them. This CDR3 comprises 16 residues. The CDR3 here is CASSSHTVGDTDTQYF. Written as DNA, the CDR3 is TGTGCCAGCAGCTCCCATACGGTCGGGGACACAGATACGCAGTATTTT.

In its sample, this clonotype was seen many times. This chain links TRBV7-6 with TRBJ1-4; 7 nucleotides align to TRBD1. CDR1 is SGHVS and CDR2 is FNYEAQ in the germline V gene. Trimming removed 5 bases from V and 7 bases from J; junction bases left unmatched: 10. CDR3 length: 15 amino acids. The CDR3: CASSPQRGRIEKLFF. DNA for the CDR3: TGTGCCAGCAGCCCCCAGAGGGGGCGCATTGAAAAACTGTTTTTT.

The V and J genes are TRBV6-2 or TRBV6-3 and TRBJ2-5, with TRBD2 identical over 12 bases. Per the germline V gene, CDR1 is MNHEY and CDR2 is SVGEGT. The CDR3 totals 17 residues. The V segment lost 0 bases and the J segment 1 base; nucleotides outside the gene matches: 3. The CDR3 sequence: CASSYSLAGGVQETQYF. In DNA, the CDR3 is TGTGCCAGCAGTTACTCGCTAGCGGGGGGGGTCCAAGAGACCCAGTACTTC.

The table lists this clonotype with many counts. The chain employs TRBV12-3 or TRBV12-4 and TRBJ1-5, with D perhaps TRBD1 (5 bases). Deletions cut 2 bases from V and 2 bases from J, with 16 bases between. CDR3 length equals 17 residues. The CDR3 DNA reads TGTGCCAGCAGTTTACGGCAGGGAGGTTTACGCAATCAGCCCCAGCATTTT. Its translation is CASSLRQGGLRNQPQHF.

This clonotype has at least ten counts. The chain recombines TRBV7-2 with TRBJ2-2; D not certain. The V end lost 1 base, the J end lost 9 bases, and 6 bases lay between the germline ends. The CDR3 is made up of 12 amino acids. Germline V CDR1 and CDR2: SGHTA, FQGNSA. This chain's CDR3 is CASSLDSWELFF. CDR3 nucleotide sequence: TGTGCCAGCAGCTTAGATTCTTGGGAGCTGTTTTTT. The full variable domain, with the rest looked up from reference TRBV7-2 and TRBJ2-2, is GAGVSQSPSNKVTEKGKDVELRCDPISGHTALYWYRQSLGQGLEFLIYFQGNSAPDKSGLPSDRFSAERTGGSVSTLTIQRTQQEDSAVYLCASSLDSWELFFGEGSRLTVL.

This clonotype turned up a few times. The CDR3 sequence: CASSPRGQGEQYF. The CDR3, as DNA: TGTGCCAGCAGCCCCCGTGGGCAGGGCGAGCAGTACTTC. The chain couples TRBV7-6 to TRBJ2-7, with a tentative D call TRBD1 (5 bases). Trimming took 5 bases from V and 6 from J, leaving 14 bases between them. The CDR3 totals 13 residues. Germline-derived CDR1 and CDR2 are SGHVS and FNYEAQ.

In its sample, this clonotype was seen once. The J gene is TRBJ2-2, the V gene TRBV27; 11 nucleotides line up with TRBD2. V lost 2 bases to trimming and J lost 4 bases; unmatched junction nucleotides: 3. Germline V gene lookup returns CDR1 MNHEY and CDR2 SMNVEV (reference sequence). This CDR3 comprises 16 residues. CDR3 region: CASSLVAGGFTGELFF. The CDR3, as DNA: TGTGCCAGCAGTTTAGTAGCGGGGGGGTTCACCGGGGAGCTGTTTTTT.

The chain is built from TRBV6-5 and TRBJ1-1; D is perhaps TRBD1 (6 bases). The CDR3 runs 15 residues. The V end was cut by 6 bases, the J end by 1 base, with 15 bases between. Germline lookup yields CDR1 MNHEY and CDR2 SVGAGI. DNA of the CDR3: TGTGCCAGCAGCGCGACCGGGACATGGAACACTGAAGCTTTCTTT. Encoded protein: CASSATGTWNTEAFF.

The rearrangement uses TRBV12-3 or TRBV12-4 and TRBJ1-2; unclear D gene. Trimming left V 3 bases short and J 6 bases short, with 11 bases between. CDR3 length: 13 amino acids. The CDR3 protein is CASSLVLRHGYTF. CDR3 nucleotides: TGTGCCAGCAGTTTGGTCCTACGGCATGGCTACACCTTC.

A few counts support this clonotype. Germline is not matched at one junction end, which may reflect a read error. The J gene is TRBJ1-2, the V gene TRBV7-2; D remains unclear. This CDR3 is built from 15 residues. Germline CDR1 and CDR2: SGHTA and FQGNSA. This chain's CDR3 is CASSLEPLNYYGYTF. CDR3 in DNA: TGTGCCAGCAGCTTAGAACCACTGAACTACTACGGCTACACCTTC.

This clonotype was seen a few times. This chain uses TRBV19 with TRBJ1-1, with D perhaps TRBD1 (5 bases). CDR3 length: 15 residues. The germline V gene has CDR1 LNHDA and CDR2 SQIVND (reference sequence). Trimming took off 7 bases at V and 6 bases at J, with 21 bases between the two ends. Here the CDR3 DNA reads TGTGCCAGTATCACCCGGGCCCGAGGGGTCCCTGAAGCTTTCTTT. Protein sequence: CASITRARGVPEAFF.

The J gene is TRBJ1-1, the V gene TRBV9, with 10 nucleotides matching TRBD1. The CDR3 is made up of 15 amino acids. J gave up 4 bases and V 0 bases, and 3 bases lay outside the gene matches. The germline CDR1 and CDR2 sequences are SGDLS and YYNGEE. For the CDR3, the DNA is TGTGCCAGCAGCGTAGGACAGGGGGCAGTCACTGAAGCTTTCTTT. Its translation is CASSVGQGAVTEAFF.

In the case of this clonotype: Mismatch with germline at one junction end may stem from a read error. This chain uses TRBV12-3 or TRBV12-4 with TRBJ2-3; a weak D match, TRBD1 (6 bases). This CDR3 region has 13 residues. The CDR3 bases are TGTGCCAACAGTCGGACAGGCACAGATACGCAGTATTTT. Encoded protein: CANSRTGTDTQYF.

This clonotype occurred many times. Because the CDR3's place on the DNA is in doubt, the DNA is left out and the CDR3 is given as listed by TCRdb. This chain joins TRBV6-2 or TRBV6-3 and TRBJ2-6; TRBD1, the table's D call, was not compared with the DNA. CDR1 and CDR2 from the germline V gene are MNHEY and SVGEGT. The CDR3 totals 18 residues, both ends included. This CDR3 reads CASSSSGQGGSGANVLTF.